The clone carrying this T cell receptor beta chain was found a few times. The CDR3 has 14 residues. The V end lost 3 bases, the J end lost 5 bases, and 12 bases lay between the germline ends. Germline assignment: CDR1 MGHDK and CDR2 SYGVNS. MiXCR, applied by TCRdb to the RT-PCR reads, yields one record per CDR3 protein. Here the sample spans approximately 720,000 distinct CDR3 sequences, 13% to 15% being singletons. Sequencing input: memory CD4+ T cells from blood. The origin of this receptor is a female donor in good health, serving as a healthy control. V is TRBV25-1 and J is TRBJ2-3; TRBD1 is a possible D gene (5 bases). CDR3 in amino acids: CASSDTRVEDTQYF. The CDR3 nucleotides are TGTGCCAGCAGTGATACCAGGGTGGAAGATACGCAGTATTTT. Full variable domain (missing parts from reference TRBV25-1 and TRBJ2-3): EADIYQTPRYLVIGTGKKITLECSQTMGHDKMYWYQQDPGMELHLIHYSYGVNSTEKGDLSSESTVSRIRTEHFPLTLESARPSHTSQYLCASSDTRVEDTQYFGPGTRLTVL.